This T cell receptor beta chain stems from a study of shared clonotypes between healthy human individuals. Nashville, Tennessee was home to all donors, each a Caucasian adult. V was pared by 2 bases and J by 8 bases, with 12 bases between. In germline, CDR1 is MNHNY, CDR2 SVGAGI (reference sequence). The length of the CDR3 is 14 residues. It was across several immunoSEQ plates that each subset's genomic DNA was evenly split. Unsorted PBMC samples were amplified in replicate PCRs containing approximately 300 ng DNA, tens of thousands of T cell genomes. The assay was immunoSEQ multiplex PCR, and TCRdb's table has in-frame clones only and misses some. The table records about 490,000 clones, about 84% of them present only once.

This sequence joins TRBV6-6 and TRBJ1-4, with D unresolved. This receptor was obtained from a middle-aged woman in good health. Some clones in this sample may be carry-over from other donors' samples. Sequencing input: PBMCs. CDR3 nucleotides: TGTGCCAGCAGTTACGCAGCTGAAAGGGAAAAACTGTTTTTT. This sequence encodes CASSYAAEREKLFF.